Below are 11 T cell receptor beta chains sequenced from a single sample in a study of blood T cell repertoires in COVID-19. Clones were sequenced by immunoSEQ multiplex PCR, and TCRdb holds only the in-frame ones, with some missing. The sample yields over 350,000 clones, more than 75% seen once. Sequencing was carried out using PBMCs or T cells enriched from blood (not recorded which). All receptors come from a woman younger than 30 who had recovered from COVID-19.

This chain uses TRBV12-3 or TRBV12-4 with TRBJ1-2, with a possible D match to TRBD1 (5 bases). The germline V and J ends were trimmed by 3 bases and 8 bases, with 13 bases remaining between them. The CDR3 extends over 13 amino acids. Written as DNA, the CDR3 is TGTGCCAGCAGTTTTAGGGGTTCCCTCGGCTACACCTTC. It yields the protein CASSFRGSLGYTF.

This clone was seen a few times. The DNA for the CDR3 is TGTGCCATCAGTCCCCCCGGGGGGTACAATGAGCAGTTCTTC. It specifies CAISPPGGYNEQFF. V and J are TRBV10-3 and TRBJ2-1; TRBD2 matches at 7 bases. This CDR3 contains 14 residues. Germline trimming cut 5 bases from V and 4 bases from J; bases unmatched to any gene: 5. The germline V gene has CDR1 ENHRY and CDR2 SYGVKD.

V gene TRBV14 combines with J gene TRBJ1-3; tentative D call: TRBD1 (6 bases). Trimming removed 2 bases from V and 4 bases from J, with 9 bases in between. Germline values: CDR1 SGHDN, CDR2 FVKESK. The CDR3 consists of 14 residues. The CDR3 nucleotides read TGTGCCAGCAGCCAATTTGACAGGGGAAACACCATATATTTT. This sequence encodes CASSQFDRGNTIYF.

The genes are TRBV3-1 (or the pseudogene TRBV3-2) and TRBJ1-3; D is perhaps TRBD1 (6 bases). V lost 3 bases and J 3 bases, leaving 12 bases between the germline ends. There are 15 residues in the CDR3. Per the germline V gene, CDR1 is LGHDT and CDR2 is YNNKEL (reference sequence). The CDR3 loop reads CASSQEGGIGNTIYF. The CDR3 DNA reads as TGTGCCAGCAGCCAGGAAGGGGGTATTGGAAACACCATATATTTT.

The chain couples TRBV10-3 to TRBJ1-2, with 7 bases fitting TRBD1. Trimming removed 11 bases from V and 4 bases from J; junction bases left unmatched: 16. Germline assignment: CDR1 ENHRY and CDR2 SYGVKD. The CDR3 has 15 amino acids. CDR3 bases: TGTGCCTCGGCTACAGGGGAGATACTAGTCTATGGCTACACCTTC. Translated: CASATGEILVYGYTF.

This chain uses TRBV7-9 with TRBJ1-1, with a weak D call TRBD1 (5 bases). V lost 2 bases, J lost 1 base, and 8 bases lay in between. In germline, CDR1 is SEHNR, CDR2 FQNEAQ (reference sequence). The CDR3 covers 14 residues. CDR3 nucleotide sequence: TGTGCCAGCAGCTTACAGGGCCCGAACACTGAAGCTTTCTTT. Its protein is CASSLQGPNTEAFF.

The V call is TRBV29-1, the J call TRBJ2-7; D is undetermined. The CDR3 extends over 12 amino acids. Germline CDR1 is SQVTM and CDR2 is ANQGSEA. V was clipped by 7 bases and J by 1 base, with 11 bases between them. This chain's CDR3 is CSGRAGSYEQYF. CDR3 bases: TGCAGCGGCCGAGCAGGATCCTACGAGCAGTACTTC.

The count of this clone is one. The rearrangement links TRBV7-8 to TRBJ2-1; 9 bases are shared with TRBD2. Germline loops: CDR1 SGHVS, CDR2 FQNEAQ. V was clipped by 5 bases and J by 2 bases; unmatched bases: 4. CDR3 length equals 15 residues. In DNA, the CDR3 is TGTGCCAGCAGCGTAGTAGCGGGGGCCTACAATGAGCAGTTCTTC. Amino acids: CASSVVAGAYNEQFF.

V and J are TRBV15 and TRBJ2-5; D remains ambiguous. The CDR3 has 15 residues. Trimming left V 0 bases short and J 7 bases short, with 15 bases between. CDR1 and CDR2 (germline): LNHNV, YYDKDF (reference sequence). CDR3 amino acids: CATSRDSGPLGTQYF. The CDR3 DNA sequence: TGTGCCACCAGCAGAGATTCGGGTCCGTTAGGGACCCAGTACTTC.

The chain couples TRBV2 to TRBJ1-2; 9 positions agree with TRBD1. V gave up 4 bases and J gave up 4 bases; unmatched junction bases: 1. Germline lookup yields CDR1 SNHLY and CDR2 FYNNEI. The CDR3 length is 13 residues. The CDR3 here is CASSADRGYGYTF. The CDR3 DNA reads as TGTGCCAGCAGTGCGGACAGGGGCTATGGCTACACCTTC.

V usage is TRBV27 and J usage is TRBJ2-7, with a possible D match to TRBD1 (6 bases). This CDR3 comprises 14 residues. CDR1 is MNHEY and CDR2 is SMNVEV in the germline V gene (reference sequence). V gave up 5 bases and J gave up 0 bases, with 11 bases separating them. The CDR3 coding sequence is TGTGCCAGCAGTCACAGGGCCCCCTCCTACGAGCAGTACTTC. This translates into CASSHRAPSYEQYF.